This TCR beta chain was retrieved from a study of early stage breast cancer tumors. Study at large: ER+/PR+/HER2- status applied to about 70% of the 16 invasive breast tumors. Each sample averaged around 10-fold read coverage. Study-wide findings and caveats: Enriched TCRB sequences shared across patients were mostly commonly generated sequences. Compared with adjacent normal breast tissue, tumors showed about 2.3-fold greater T cell density and higher clonality.

Of note for this clone: Its antigen is currently unknown.

Clones were sequenced by immunoSEQ multiplex PCR, and TCRdb holds only the in-frame ones, with some missing. The sample holds approximately 7,400 clones, under 65% seen once. The CDR3 totals 13 residues. Germline V gene lookup returns CDR1 SEHNR and CDR2 FQNEAQ (reference sequence). After removal of 5 bases from V and 5 bases from J, the junction contained 4 bases not matched to a gene. This TCR derives from a person aged 65-85 years with breast cancer. The genes are TRBV7-9 and TRBJ2-5, with 8 nucleotides matching TRBD1. The sample comprised breast tumor tissue. Here the CDR3 reads CASSRQGLETQYF. The CDR3 coding sequence is TGTGCCAGCAGCCGACAGGGGTTGGAGACCCAGTACTTC.